This is a list of T cell receptor beta chains from one sample in a study of blood T cells in healthy people across ages. TCRdb passed the 5' RACE reads through MiXCR, listing each CDR3 protein once. This table holds about 1 million distinct CDR3 sequences, 40% to 45% found once. Sequenced: blood. These receptors came from a woman in her fifties or sixties in good health. Both conserved end residues are part of each CDR3. D genes are given only for firm matches. Rows give clone size only sometimes, using once, few, many, or a class for an expanded clone.

CDR3: CSAEDNNGVVRGEQYF
DNA: TGCAGCGCTGAAGATAACAACGGAGTTGTGCGGGGCGAGCAGTACTTC
V: TRBV29-1
size: .
J: TRBJ2-7
D: .

CDR3: CASSLMGGGPYEQYF
DNA: TGTGCCAGCAGTTTAATGGGGGGAGGGCCCTACGAGCAGTACTTC
V: TRBV27
size: .
J: TRBJ2-7
D: TRBD2

CDR3: CASSVLWASGRPDTQYF
DNA: TGTGCCAGCAGTGTCCTTTGGGCTAGCGGGAGGCCAGATACGCAGTATTTT
V: TRBV25-1
size: .
J: TRBJ2-3
D: TRBD2

CDR3: CASSGEGYNEQYF
DNA: TGTGCCAGCAGCGGAGAGGGGTATAATGAGCAGTACTTC
V: TRBV5-5
size: few
J: TRBJ2-5
D: .

CDR3: CASSQTQGTSGRANTDTQYF
DNA: TGTGCCAGCAGCCAAACCCAGGGGACTAGCGGGAGGGCCAACACAGATACGCAGTATTTT
V: TRBV4-2
size: .
J: TRBJ2-3
D: TRBD2

CDR3: CASSSSGTFSYNEQFF
DNA: TGTGCCAGCAGCTCCTCCGGGACGTTCTCCTACAATGAGCAGTTCTTC
V: TRBV7-8
size: .
J: TRBJ2-1
D: .

CDR3: CARVGSLSGANVLTF
DNA: TGTGCCCGCGTAGGGAGTCTCTCTGGGGCCAACGTCCTGACTTTC
V: TRBV30
size: .
J: TRBJ2-6
D: .

CDR3: CASSVGDPASCEQYF
DNA: TGTGCCAGCAGCGTAGGGGACCCCGCCTCCTGCGAGCAGTACTTC
V: TRBV9
size: .
J: TRBJ2-7
D: .

CDR3: CASTRGRTVQETQYF
DNA: TGTGCCAGCACCAGGGGGAGGACCGTTCAAGAGACCCAGTACTTC
V: TRBV12-3/TRBV12-4
size: few
J: TRBJ2-5
D: .

CDR3: CSVGWGESWSYEQYF
DNA: TGCAGCGTTGGCTGGGGCGAGAGTTGGTCCTACGAGCAGTACTTC
V: TRBV29-1
size: .
J: TRBJ2-7
D: .

CDR3: CSASDRVLDNEQFF
DNA: TGCAGTGCTTCGGACCGGGTCCTAGACAATGAGCAGTTCTTC
V: TRBV20-1
size: .
J: TRBJ2-1
D: .

CDR3: CASVEGGGTDTQYF
DNA: TGTGCCAGCGTCGAGGGAGGCGGCACAGATACGCAGTATTTT
V: TRBV2
size: many
J: TRBJ2-3
D: .

CDR3: CSAKDPSSYEQYF
DNA: TGCAGTGCTAAGGACCCCAGCTCCTACGAGCAGTACTTC
V: TRBV20-1
size: few
J: TRBJ2-7
D: .

CDR3: CASSDSTPWRENTGELFF
DNA: TGTGCCAGCAGTGACTCGACTCCCTGGCGGGAGAATACCGGGGAGCTGTTTTTT
V: TRBV25-1
size: .
J: TRBJ2-2
D: TRBD2

CDR3: CASSPIPGGVTEAFF
DNA: TGTGCCAGCAGTCCCATCCCCGGGGGGGTGACTGAAGCTTTCTTT
V: TRBV7-2
size: .
J: TRBJ1-1
D: .

CDR3: CSVEDRRENYGYTF
DNA: TGCAGCGTTGAAGATCGGAGGGAAAACTATGGCTACACCTTC
V: TRBV29-1
size: .
J: TRBJ1-2
D: .

CDR3: CASSSRLAGNKNIQYF
DNA: TGTGCCAGCAGCTCCCGCCTAGCGGGAAACAAAAACATTCAGTACTTC
V: TRBV7-2
size: many
J: TRBJ2-4
D: TRBD2

CDR3: CASTRVARSSYNEQFF
DNA: TGTGCCAGCACCCGGGTGGCGAGGAGCTCCTACAATGAGCAGTTCTTC
V: TRBV6-7
size: .
J: TRBJ2-1
D: .

CDR3: CASSLALELAGPGSYNEQFF
DNA: TGTGCCAGCAGCTTAGCGCTCGAACTAGCGGGACCAGGCTCCTACAATGAGCAGTTCTTC
V: TRBV7-9
size: .
J: TRBJ2-1
D: TRBD2

CDR3: CASSFLNQAQETQYF
DNA: TGTGCCAGCAGTTTCCTCAACCAAGCTCAGGAGACCCAGTACTTC
V: TRBV12-3/TRBV12-4
size: .
J: TRBJ2-5
D: .